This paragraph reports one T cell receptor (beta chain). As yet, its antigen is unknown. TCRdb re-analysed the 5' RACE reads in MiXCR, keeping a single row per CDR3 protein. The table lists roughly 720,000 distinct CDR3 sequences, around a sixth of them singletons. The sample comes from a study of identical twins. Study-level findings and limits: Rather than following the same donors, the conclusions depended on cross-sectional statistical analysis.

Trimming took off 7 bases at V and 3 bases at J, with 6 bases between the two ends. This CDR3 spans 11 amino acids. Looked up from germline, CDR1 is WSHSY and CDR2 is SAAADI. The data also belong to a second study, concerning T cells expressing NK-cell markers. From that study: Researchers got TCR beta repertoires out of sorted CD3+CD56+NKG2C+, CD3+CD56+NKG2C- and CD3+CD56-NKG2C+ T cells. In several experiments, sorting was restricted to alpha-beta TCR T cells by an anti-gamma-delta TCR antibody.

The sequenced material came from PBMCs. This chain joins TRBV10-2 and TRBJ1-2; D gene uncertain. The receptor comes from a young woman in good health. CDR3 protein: CASKRDYGYTF. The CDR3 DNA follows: TGCGCCAGCAAACGGGACTATGGCTACACCTTC.